This T cell receptor beta chain emerged from a study of T cell responses to AZD1222 COVID-19 vaccine. A word on this clone: The antigen is unknown.

Profiling relied on immunoSEQ multiplex PCR, and the TCRdb table lists in-frame clones only, not all of them. The sample records just under 150,000 clones, about 92% being singletons. Trimming pared 4 bases from V and 7 bases from J, leaving 8 bases between. CDR3 length equals 11 residues. Per germline, CDR1 SGHAT and CDR2 FQNNGV. Whole-study findings and limits: The donor cohort was predominantly white British with a female majority, and clonal diversity may have been underestimated.

The chain employs TRBV11-2 and TRBJ2-7; D might be TRBD1 or TRBD2, each matching 5 bases. Source: peripheral blood, taken 28 days after the second AZD1222 dose. The sequence derives from an adult who received the AZD1222 COVID-19 vaccine. The CDR3 sequence is CASSSGLEQYF. The CDR3 DNA follows: TGTGCCAGCAGCTCGGGGCTGGAGCAGTACTTC.